This T cell receptor beta chain originates from a study of T-cell reconstitution after alpha-beta-depleted transplantation in children. The TCRbeta library incorporated unique molecular identifiers. TCRdb re-called the PCR reads with MiXCR, one entry per CDR3 protein. Among about 610,000 distinct CDR3 sequences, 8% to 11% were seen once, and the ten largest hold approximately 4.1%. The table lists this clonotype with many counts. The CDR3 runs to 13 residues. Trimming cost V 0 bases and J 0 bases, with 3 bases left between them. Germline V gives CDR1 SGDLS, CDR2 YYNGEE. This specimen was PBMCs from the stem cell graft donor, taken from the stem cell graft. The rearrangement joins TRBV9 to TRBJ1-1; D is undetermined. This receptor was identified in a human donor who donated a stem cell graft to a child with acute myeloid leukemia. The CDR3 loop is CASSVDMNTEAFF. The CDR3 nucleotides read TGTGCCAGCAGCGTAGACATGAACACTGAAGCTTTCTTT.